This TCR beta chain was obtained from a study of cytomegalovirus exposure and HLA in healthy donors. Whole-study results and caveats: As was reported, the HLA-A and HLA-B alleles of most subjects were accurately predicted from TCR beta sequences. Later work found most CMV-associated TCR beta chains apparently HLA-restricted. The authors listed 150 or so TCR beta chains as cytomegalovirus-associated.

V was pared by 4 bases and J by 4 bases, with 7 bases of the junction left unmatched. This CDR3 is built from 15 residues. The germline V gene encodes CDR1 SGHKS and CDR2 YYEKEE (reference sequence). The sample holds a few counts of this clone. What it binds is not known. PCR employed 60 Vbeta and 13 Jbeta primers. In the study's own analysis: Later reanalysis found roughly 80 million unique TCR beta chains, approximately 11 million of them shared. Libraries were prepared by immunoSEQ multiplex PCR; TCRdb keeps only in-frame clonotypes and omits some of them. V and J calls and clone size are copied from that table; D and trimming were computed from the DNA. Of about 120,000 clones listed, about three fifths are singletons.

The chain has TRBV5-5 and TRBJ1-1; the match to TRBD1 covers 10 bases. The sequence was obtained from a man aged 40-49 years in good health and CMV-seropositive. The sequenced sample was PBMCs. The CDR3 is CASSPLGQGPTEAFF. DNA for the CDR3: TGTGCCAGCAGCCCCCTGGGACAGGGGCCCACTGAAGCTTTCTTT. The full variable domain, its missing parts supplied by reference TRBV5-5 and TRBJ1-1, is DAGVTQSPTHLIKTRGQQVTLRCSPISGHKSVSWYQQVLGQGPQFIFQYYEKEERGRGNFPDRFSARQFPNYSSELNVNALLLGDSALYLCASSPLGQGPTEAFFGQGTRLTVV.